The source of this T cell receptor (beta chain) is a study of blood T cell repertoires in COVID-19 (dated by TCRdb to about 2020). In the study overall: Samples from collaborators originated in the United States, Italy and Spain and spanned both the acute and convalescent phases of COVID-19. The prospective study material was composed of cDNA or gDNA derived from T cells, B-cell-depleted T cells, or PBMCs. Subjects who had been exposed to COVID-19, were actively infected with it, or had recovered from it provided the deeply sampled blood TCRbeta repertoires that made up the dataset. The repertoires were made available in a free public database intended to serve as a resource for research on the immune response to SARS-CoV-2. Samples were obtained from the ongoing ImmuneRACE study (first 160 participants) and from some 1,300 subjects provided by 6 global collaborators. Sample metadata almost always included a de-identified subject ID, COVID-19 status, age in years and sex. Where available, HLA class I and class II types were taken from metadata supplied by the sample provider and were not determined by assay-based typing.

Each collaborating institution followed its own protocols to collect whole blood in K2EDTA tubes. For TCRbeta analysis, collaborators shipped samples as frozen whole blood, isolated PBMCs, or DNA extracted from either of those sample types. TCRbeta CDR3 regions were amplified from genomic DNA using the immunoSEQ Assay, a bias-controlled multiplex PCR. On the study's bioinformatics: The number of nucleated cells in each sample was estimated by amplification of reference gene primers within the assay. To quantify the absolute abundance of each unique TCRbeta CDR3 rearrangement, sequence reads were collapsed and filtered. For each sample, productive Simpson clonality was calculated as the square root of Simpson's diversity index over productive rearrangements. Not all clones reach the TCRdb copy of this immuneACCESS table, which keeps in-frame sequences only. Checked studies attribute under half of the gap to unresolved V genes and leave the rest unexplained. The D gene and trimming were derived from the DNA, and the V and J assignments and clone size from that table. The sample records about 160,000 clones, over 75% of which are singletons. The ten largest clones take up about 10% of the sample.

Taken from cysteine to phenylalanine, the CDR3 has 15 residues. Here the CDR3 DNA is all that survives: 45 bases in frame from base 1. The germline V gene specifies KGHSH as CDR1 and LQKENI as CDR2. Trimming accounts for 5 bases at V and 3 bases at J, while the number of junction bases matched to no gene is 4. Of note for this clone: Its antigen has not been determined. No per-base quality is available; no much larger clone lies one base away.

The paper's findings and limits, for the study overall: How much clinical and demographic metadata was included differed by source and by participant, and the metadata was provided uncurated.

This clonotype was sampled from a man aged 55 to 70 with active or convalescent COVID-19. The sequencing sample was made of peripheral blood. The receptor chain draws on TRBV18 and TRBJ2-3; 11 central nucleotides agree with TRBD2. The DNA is TGTGCCAGCTCAACTAGCGGGAGTGGTACAGATACGCAGTATTTT. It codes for CASSTSGSGTDTQYF.